Given below is one T cell receptor beta chain in context. The table came from immunoSEQ multiplex PCR; TCRdb's copy has only in-frame clones and leaves some out. Here the sample spans 90,000 to 130,000 clones, about nine tenths being singletons. The record originates from a study of T cell responses to AZD1222 COVID-19 vaccine. With 3 bases removed from V and 4 bases from J, the gap between germline ends came to 18 bases. This CDR3 is built from 16 residues. CDR1 and CDR2 (germline): LGHDT, YNNKEL (reference sequence). The specimen comprised peripheral blood, sampled 28 days after the second AZD1222 dose. J is TRBJ2-5 and V is TRBV3-1 (or the pseudogene TRBV3-2), with D possibly TRBD2 on 7 matching bases. The TCR was taken from an adult who received the AZD1222 COVID-19 vaccine. The CDR3 DNA follows: TGTGCCAGCAGCCATACGTTACGGGGGGCCACAGAGACCCAGTACTTC. This sequence encodes CASSHTLRGATETQYF.